Listed below are T cell receptor beta chains from one sample, sequenced in a study of neurological immune-mediated disorders. One entry per CDR3 protein, called by TCRdb with MiXCR from the 5' RACE reads. This table has around 69,000 distinct CDR3 sequences, 10% to 13% appearing once. Sequencing was performed on PBMCs. All receptors derive from a man aged 25 to 45 in good health. The CDR3 runs from the conserved cysteine through the conserved F or W. The order of the fields is CDR3 protein, CDR3 DNA, V gene, D gene, J gene, clone size. D genes are given only for firm matches. Clone size, where shown, is once, few, many, or a class for clones that have expanded.

CDR3aa: CASSGGVGNTEAFF
CDR3nt: TGCGCCAGCAGCGGGGGAGTGGGGAACACTGAAGCTTTCTTT
v_gene: TRBV5-1
d_gene: NA
j_gene: TRBJ1-1
abundance: many

CDR3aa: CATSYRPRTLGTYEQYF
CDR3nt: TGTGCCACCTCCTATAGGCCCAGGACTCTTGGGACCTACGAGCAGTACTTC
v_gene: TRBV6-1
d_gene: NA
j_gene: TRBJ2-7
abundance: many

CDR3aa: CSVGVIKDGDQPQHF
CDR3nt: TGCAGCGTTGGGGTCATCAAGGATGGCGATCAGCCCCAGCATTTT
v_gene: TRBV29-1
d_gene: NA
j_gene: TRBJ1-5
abundance: many

CDR3aa: CASSGTSGPQETQYF
CDR3nt: TGCGCCAGCAGTGGGACTAGCGGACCCCAAGAGACCCAGTACTTC
v_gene: TRBV5-1
d_gene: TRBD2
j_gene: TRBJ2-5
abundance: many

CDR3aa: CASSPNGETQYF
CDR3nt: TGTGCCAGCAGCCCAAATGGAGAGACCCAGTACTTC
v_gene: TRBV7-9
d_gene: NA
j_gene: TRBJ2-5
abundance: many

CDR3aa: CPGDLSSYEQYF
CDR3nt: TGCCCCGGGGACTTGAGCTCCTACGAGCAGTACTTC
v_gene: TRBV10-2
d_gene: NA
j_gene: TRBJ2-7
abundance: medium-sized

CDR3aa: CASTAGRNLGETQYF
CDR3nt: TGTGCCAGCACCGCGGGACGTAACTTGGGAGAGACCCAGTACTTC
v_gene: TRBV27
d_gene: NA
j_gene: TRBJ2-5
abundance: many

CDR3aa: CANSLTGTGLNEQYF
CDR3nt: TGTGCCAACAGCCTAACCGGGACAGGGTTGAACGAACAGTACTTC
v_gene: TRBV7-2
d_gene: TRBD1
j_gene: TRBJ2-7
abundance: NA

CDR3aa: CAIRGQGENSYNEQFF
CDR3nt: TGTGCCATCAGGGGACAGGGGGAAAACTCCTACAATGAGCAGTTCTTC
v_gene: TRBV10-3
d_gene: TRBD1
j_gene: TRBJ2-1
abundance: many

CDR3aa: CASNKGVLDEQFF
CDR3nt: TGTGCCAGCAACAAGGGAGTACTTGATGAGCAGTTCTTC
v_gene: TRBV7-8
d_gene: NA
j_gene: TRBJ2-1
abundance: many

CDR3aa: CASSEAANQPQHF
CDR3nt: TGTGCCAGCAGTGAAGCGGCCAATCAGCCCCAGCATTTT
v_gene: TRBV6-1
d_gene: NA
j_gene: TRBJ1-5
abundance: many

CDR3aa: CASSQGSTTGWETQYF
CDR3nt: TGTGCCAGCAGCCAAGGTTCTACTACAGGTTGGGAGACCCAGTACTTC
v_gene: TRBV4-2
d_gene: NA
j_gene: TRBJ2-5
abundance: many

CDR3aa: CSARQRTSEYNEQFF
CDR3nt: TGCAGTGCTAGACAACGGACTAGCGAATACAATGAGCAGTTCTTC
v_gene: TRBV20-1
d_gene: TRBD2
j_gene: TRBJ2-1
abundance: NA

CDR3aa: CASSLSAGPGANVLTF
CDR3nt: TGTGCCAGCAGTTTAAGTGCGGGGCCTGGGGCCAACGTCCTGACTTTC
v_gene: TRBV12-3/TRBV12-4
d_gene: NA
j_gene: TRBJ2-6
abundance: many

CDR3aa: CASSLAGSIYEQFF
CDR3nt: TGTGCCAGCAGTTTAGCAGGCTCCATCTATGAGCAGTTCTTC
v_gene: TRBV28
d_gene: NA
j_gene: TRBJ2-1
abundance: many

CDR3aa: CSADAKSEQYF
CDR3nt: TGCAGTGCTGACGCAAAGAGCGAGCAGTACTTC
v_gene: TRBV20-1
d_gene: NA
j_gene: TRBJ2-7
abundance: many

CDR3aa: CAIRSAGGGGNEQFF
CDR3nt: TGTGCCATCAGATCAGCGGGAGGAGGGGGCAATGAGCAGTTCTTC
v_gene: TRBV10-3
d_gene: TRBD2
j_gene: TRBJ2-1
abundance: many

CDR3aa: CATSISSQGPLLFF
CDR3nt: TGTGCCACCAGCATCTCGTCCCAGGGCCCTTTACTGTTTTTT
v_gene: TRBV15
d_gene: NA
j_gene: TRBJ1-4
abundance: NA

CDR3aa: CASSQIGRLPNTEAFF
CDR3nt: TGTGCCAGCAGCCAAATTGGGAGACTACCGAACACTGAAGCTTTCTTT
v_gene: TRBV4-2
d_gene: NA
j_gene: TRBJ1-1
abundance: many

CDR3aa: CSARRAKNTGELFF
CDR3nt: TGCAGTGCTAGACGGGCCAAGAACACCGGGGAGCTGTTTTTT
v_gene: TRBV20-1
d_gene: NA
j_gene: TRBJ2-2
abundance: many

CDR3aa: CASREDSNQPQHF
CDR3nt: TGTGCCAGCAGGGAAGACAGCAATCAGCCCCAGCATTTT
v_gene: TRBV2
d_gene: NA
j_gene: TRBJ1-5
abundance: many

CDR3aa: CSALDRRDSNQPQHF
CDR3nt: TGCAGTGCTCTGGACAGACGCGATAGCAATCAGCCCCAGCATTTT
v_gene: TRBV20-1
d_gene: NA
j_gene: TRBJ1-5
abundance: few

CDR3aa: CASSLQGGYTEAFF
CDR3nt: TGTGCCAGCAGCTTACAGGGAGGTTACACTGAAGCTTTCTTT
v_gene: TRBV7-2
d_gene: NA
j_gene: TRBJ1-1
abundance: many

CDR3aa: CASSFRSGRAPTDTQYF
CDR3nt: TGTGCCAGCAGTTTCCGTAGCGGGAGGGCCCCAACAGATACGCAGTATTTT
v_gene: TRBV28
d_gene: TRBD2
j_gene: TRBJ2-3
abundance: many

CDR3aa: CSVGQGGRDTQYF
CDR3nt: TGCAGCGTTGGACAGGGGGGGAGGGATACGCAGTATTTT
v_gene: TRBV29-1
d_gene: TRBD1
j_gene: TRBJ2-3
abundance: many

CDR3aa: CASSLEREGEQFF
CDR3nt: TGCGCCAGCAGCTTGGAGAGGGAGGGTGAGCAGTTCTTC
v_gene: TRBV5-1
d_gene: TRBD2
j_gene: TRBJ2-1
abundance: many